Listed below are T cell receptor beta chains from one sample, sequenced in a study of blood T cell repertoires in COVID-19. Only in-frame clones appear in the TCRdb table, and some are missing; sequencing was by immunoSEQ multiplex PCR. The sample lists some 200,000 clones; nearly 90% were seen once. The sequencing sample was made of peripheral blood. All receptors come from a man over 45 with COVID-19, enrolled during active disease. CDR3s include the opening cysteine and the closing phenylalanine or tryptophan. A D gene is named only where the DNA matches it firmly. The size of a clone is reported for some rows only, either as once, few or many, or as a class for expanded clones.

cdr3_nt cdr3_aa clone_size v_call d_call j_call
TGTGCCAGCAGTCCGGGGGGCGGGGGGGACCATGAGCAGTTCTTC CASSPGGGGDHEQFF . TRBV28 TRBD2 TRBJ2-1
TGCGCCAGCAGCCAAGAGCCCCTCGGGAATTCACCCCTCCACTTT CASSQEPLGNSPLHF . TRBV4-3 . TRBJ1-6
TGTGCCAGCAGTTTACGTGTAGCGGGAGGTCCCTACGAGCAGTACTTC CASSLRVAGGPYEQYF few TRBV27 TRBD2 TRBJ2-7
TGCGCCAGCAGCGTGACCGGGACAGGGGGCAGGAACTATGGCTACACCTTC CASSVTGTGGRNYGYTF . TRBV5-1 TRBD1 TRBJ1-2
TGTGCCAGCAGTGAAGCAGAGTTCGCGAACACCGGGGAGCTGTTTTTT CASSEAEFANTGELFF . TRBV2 . TRBJ2-2
TGTGCCTGGGACGGGACAGGTGGTCAGCCCCAGCATTTT CAWDGTGGQPQHF . TRBV30 TRBD1 TRBJ1-5
TGTGCCAGCAGCCAAGCCCCCACCGGGTCCTACGAGCAGTACTTC CASSQAPTGSYEQYF . TRBV3-1/TRBV3-2 . TRBJ2-7
TGTGCCAGCAGCTCCAGAGGTGGAGGCCCCGAGGAGACCCAGTACTTC CASSSRGGGPEETQYF . TRBV11-3 . TRBJ2-5
TGTGCCAGCAGTTTATATGACGCAGGAAATTCTGGGGCCAACGTCCTGACTTTC CASSLYDAGNSGANVLTF . TRBV28 . TRBJ2-6
TGTGCCAGCAGCGTACTAGCGGGAGAGAAAAACATTCAGTACTTC CASSVLAGEKNIQYF . TRBV7-9 TRBD2 TRBJ2-4
TGTGCCAGCAGCTTACATCTACAGCAGCCCCAGCATTTT CASSLHLQQPQHF . TRBV5-4 . TRBJ1-5
TGTGCCAGCAGTCAGACAGCCACGAATGAAAAACTGTTTTTT CASSQTATNEKLFF . TRBV9 . TRBJ1-4
TGTGCCAGCAGCATAGGGTGGGGGAGGAATGGCTACACCTTC CASSIGWGRNGYTF . TRBV7-2 . TRBJ1-2
TGTGCCAGCAGCTTAAGGCAGGGGGCTGGGGAGACCCAGTACTTC CASSLRQGAGETQYF once TRBV7-3 TRBD1 TRBJ2-5
TGTGCCAGCAGGTCTAGCGGGGGGGTCCAAGAGACCCAGTACTTC CASRSSGGVQETQYF once TRBV27 TRBD2 TRBJ2-5
TGCGCCAGCAGTCAATTCGGCGGGAGTAACGGCAATGAGCAGTTCTTC CASSQFGGSNGNEQFF . TRBV23-1 TRBD2 TRBJ2-1